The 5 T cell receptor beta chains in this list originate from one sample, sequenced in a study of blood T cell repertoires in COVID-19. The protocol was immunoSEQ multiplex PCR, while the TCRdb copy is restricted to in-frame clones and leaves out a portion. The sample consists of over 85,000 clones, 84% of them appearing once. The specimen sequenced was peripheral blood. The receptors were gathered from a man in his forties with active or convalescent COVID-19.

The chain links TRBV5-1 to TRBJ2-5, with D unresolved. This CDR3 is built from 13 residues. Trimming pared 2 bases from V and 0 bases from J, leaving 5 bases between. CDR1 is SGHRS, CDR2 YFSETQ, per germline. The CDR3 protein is CASSLSYQETQYF. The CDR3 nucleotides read TGCGCCAGCAGCTTATCGTACCAAGAGACCCAGTACTTC.

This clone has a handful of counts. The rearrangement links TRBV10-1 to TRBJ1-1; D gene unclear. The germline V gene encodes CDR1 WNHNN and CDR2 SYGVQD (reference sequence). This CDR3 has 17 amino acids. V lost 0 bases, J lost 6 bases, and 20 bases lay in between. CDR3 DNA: TGCGCCAGCAGTGAGTCGACTCGTGGAGGTTTCCCCCCTGAAGCTTTCTTT. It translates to CASSESTRGGFPPEAFF.

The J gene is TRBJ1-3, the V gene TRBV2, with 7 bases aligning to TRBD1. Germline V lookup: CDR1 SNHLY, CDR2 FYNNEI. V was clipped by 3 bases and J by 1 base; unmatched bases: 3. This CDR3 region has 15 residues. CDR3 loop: CASSERQGSGNTIYF. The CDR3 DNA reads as TGTGCCAGCAGTGAGAGACAGGGTTCTGGAAACACCATATATTTT.

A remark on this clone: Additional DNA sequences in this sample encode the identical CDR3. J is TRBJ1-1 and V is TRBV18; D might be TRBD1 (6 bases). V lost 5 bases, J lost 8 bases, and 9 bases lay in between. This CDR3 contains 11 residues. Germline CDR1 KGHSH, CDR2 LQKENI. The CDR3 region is CASSLQGEAFF. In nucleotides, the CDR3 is TGTGCCAGCTCATTACAGGGAGAAGCTTTCTTT.

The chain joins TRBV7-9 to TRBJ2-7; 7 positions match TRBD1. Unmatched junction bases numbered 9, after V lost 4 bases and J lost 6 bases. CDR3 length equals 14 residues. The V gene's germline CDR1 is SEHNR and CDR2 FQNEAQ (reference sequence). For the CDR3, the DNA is TGTGCCAGCAGCTCCCTGACAGGGCGGGCCGAGCAGTACTTC. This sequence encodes CASSSLTGRAEQYF. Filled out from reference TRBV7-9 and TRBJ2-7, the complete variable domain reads DTGVSQNPRHKITKRGQNVTFRCDPISEHNRLYWYRQTLGQGPEFLTYFQNEAQLEKSRLLSDRFSAERPKGSFSTLEIQRTEQGDSAMYLCASSSLTGRAEQYFGPGTRLTVT.